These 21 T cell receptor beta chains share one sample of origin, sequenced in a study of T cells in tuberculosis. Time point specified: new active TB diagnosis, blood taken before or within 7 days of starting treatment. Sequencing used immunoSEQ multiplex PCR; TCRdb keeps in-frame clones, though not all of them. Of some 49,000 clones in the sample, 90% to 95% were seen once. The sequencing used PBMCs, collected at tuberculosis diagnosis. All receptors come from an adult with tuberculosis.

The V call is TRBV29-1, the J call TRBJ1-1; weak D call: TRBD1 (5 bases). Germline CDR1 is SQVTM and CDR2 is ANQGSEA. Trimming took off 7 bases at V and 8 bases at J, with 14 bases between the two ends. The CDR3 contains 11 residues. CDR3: CSGRDYLEAFF. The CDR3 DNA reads TGCAGCGGCAGGGACTATTTGGAAGCTTTCTTT.

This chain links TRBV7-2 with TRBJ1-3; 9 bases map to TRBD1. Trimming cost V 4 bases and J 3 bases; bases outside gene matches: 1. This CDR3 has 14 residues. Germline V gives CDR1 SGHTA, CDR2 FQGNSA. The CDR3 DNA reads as TGTGCCAGCAGCTGGGACAGGGATGGAAACACCATATATTTT. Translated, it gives CASSWDRDGNTIYF.

The CDR3 DNA reads as TGTGCCAGCAGCACCTCATCTAAGCGGGATACGCAGTATTTT. Protein product: CASSTSSKRDTQYF. The chain joins TRBV7-6 to TRBJ2-3; the D gene is possibly TRBD2 (5 bases). Germline V CDR1 and CDR2: SGHVS, FNYEAQ. This CDR3 has 14 residues. The V gene lost 5 bases and the J gene lost 6 bases, with 15 bases spanning the gap.

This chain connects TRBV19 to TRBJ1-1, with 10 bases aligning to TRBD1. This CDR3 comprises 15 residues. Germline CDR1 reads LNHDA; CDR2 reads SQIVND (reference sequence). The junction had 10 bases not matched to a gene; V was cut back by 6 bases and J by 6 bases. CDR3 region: CASRSGQGYHSEAFF. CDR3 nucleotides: TGTGCCAGTAGATCGGGACAGGGGTATCACTCTGAAGCTTTCTTT.

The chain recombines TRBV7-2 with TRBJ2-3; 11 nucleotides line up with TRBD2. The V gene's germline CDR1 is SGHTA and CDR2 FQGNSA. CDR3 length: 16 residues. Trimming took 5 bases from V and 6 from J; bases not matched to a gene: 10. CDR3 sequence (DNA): TGTGCCAGCAGCCCCCGGACTAGCGGGCCCGGCGATACGCAGTATTTT. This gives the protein CASSPRTSGPGDTQYF.

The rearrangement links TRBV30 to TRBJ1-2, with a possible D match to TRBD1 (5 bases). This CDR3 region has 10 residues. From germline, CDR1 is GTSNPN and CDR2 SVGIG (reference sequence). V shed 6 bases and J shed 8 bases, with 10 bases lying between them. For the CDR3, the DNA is TGTGCCTGTAATCAGGGCGGCTACACCTTC. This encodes CACNQGGYTF.

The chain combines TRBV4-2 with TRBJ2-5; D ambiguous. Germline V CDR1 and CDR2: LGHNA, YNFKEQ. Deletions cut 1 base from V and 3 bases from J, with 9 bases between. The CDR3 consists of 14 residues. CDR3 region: CASSQGLREETQYF. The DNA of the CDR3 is TGTGCCAGCAGCCAAGGATTACGGGAAGAGACCCAGTACTTC.

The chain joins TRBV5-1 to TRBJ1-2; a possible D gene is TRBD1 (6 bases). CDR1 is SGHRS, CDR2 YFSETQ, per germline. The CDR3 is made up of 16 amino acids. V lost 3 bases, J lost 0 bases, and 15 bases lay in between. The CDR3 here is CASSSDRSWTNYGYTF. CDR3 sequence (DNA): TGCGCCAGCAGCTCCGACAGGTCGTGGACTAACTATGGCTACACCTTC. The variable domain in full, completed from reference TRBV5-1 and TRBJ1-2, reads KAGVTQTPRYLIKTRGQQVTLSCSPISGHRSVSWYQQTPGQGLQFLFEYFSETQRNKGNFPGRFSGRQFSNSRSEMNVSTLELGDSALYLCASSSDRSWTNYGYTFGSGTRLTVV.

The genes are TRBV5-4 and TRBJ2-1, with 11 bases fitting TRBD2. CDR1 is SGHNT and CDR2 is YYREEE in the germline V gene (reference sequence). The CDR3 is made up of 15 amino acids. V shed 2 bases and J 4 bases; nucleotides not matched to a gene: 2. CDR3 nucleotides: TGTGCCAGCAGCTTAGGACTAGCGGGTTACAATGAGCAGTTCTTC. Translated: CASSLGLAGYNEQFF.

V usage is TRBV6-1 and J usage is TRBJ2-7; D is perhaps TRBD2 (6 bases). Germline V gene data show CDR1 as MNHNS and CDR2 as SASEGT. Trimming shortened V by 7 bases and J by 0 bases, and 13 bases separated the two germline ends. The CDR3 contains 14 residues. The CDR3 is CASKARGFSYEQYF. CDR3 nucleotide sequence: TGTGCCAGCAAGGCCCGGGGGTTCTCCTACGAGCAGTACTTC.

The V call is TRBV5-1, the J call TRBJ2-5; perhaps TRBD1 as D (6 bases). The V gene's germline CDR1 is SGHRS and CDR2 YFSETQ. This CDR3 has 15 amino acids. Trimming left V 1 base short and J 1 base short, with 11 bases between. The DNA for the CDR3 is TGCGCCAGCAGCTTGTTCCCCAGGGGCCAAGAGACCCAGTACTTC. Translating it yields CASSLFPRGQETQYF.

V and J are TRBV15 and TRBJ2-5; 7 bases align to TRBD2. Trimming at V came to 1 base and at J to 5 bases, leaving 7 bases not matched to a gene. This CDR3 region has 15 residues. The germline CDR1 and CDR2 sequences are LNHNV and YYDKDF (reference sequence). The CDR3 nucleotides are TGTGCCACCAGCAGAGGCGGGATGGGAGGGGAGACCCAGTACTTC. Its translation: CATSRGGMGGETQYF. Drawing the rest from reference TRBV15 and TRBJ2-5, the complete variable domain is DAMVIQNPRYQVTQFGKPVTLSCSQTLNHNVMYWYQQKSSQAPKLLFHYYDKDFNNEADTPDNFQSRRPNTSFCFLDIRSPGLGDTAMYLCATSRGGMGGETQYFGPGTRLLVL.

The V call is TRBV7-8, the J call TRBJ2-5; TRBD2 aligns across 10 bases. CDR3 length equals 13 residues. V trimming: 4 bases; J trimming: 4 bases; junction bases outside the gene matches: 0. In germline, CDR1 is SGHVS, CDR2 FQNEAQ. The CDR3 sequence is CASSSSGRETQYF. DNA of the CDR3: TGTGCCAGCAGCTCTAGCGGGAGAGAGACCCAGTACTTC.

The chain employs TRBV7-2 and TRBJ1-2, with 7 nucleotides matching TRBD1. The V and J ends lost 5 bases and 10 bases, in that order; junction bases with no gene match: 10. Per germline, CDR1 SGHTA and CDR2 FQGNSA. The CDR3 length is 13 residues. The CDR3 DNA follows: TGTGCCAGCAGCCGAGTCCGGGACAGCTTCTACACCTTC. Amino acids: CASSRVRDSFYTF.

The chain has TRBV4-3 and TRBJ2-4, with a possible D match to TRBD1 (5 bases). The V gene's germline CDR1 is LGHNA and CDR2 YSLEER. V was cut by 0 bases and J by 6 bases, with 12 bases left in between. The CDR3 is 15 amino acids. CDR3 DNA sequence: TGCGCCAGCAGCCAAGATCAGGGATTTTCAAACATTCAGTACTTC. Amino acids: CASSQDQGFSNIQYF.

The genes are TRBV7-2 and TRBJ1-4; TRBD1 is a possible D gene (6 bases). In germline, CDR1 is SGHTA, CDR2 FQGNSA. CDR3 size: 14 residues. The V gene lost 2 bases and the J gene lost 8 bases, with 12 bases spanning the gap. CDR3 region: CASSLIPRGEKLFF. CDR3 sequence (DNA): TGTGCCAGCAGCTTAATCCCCAGGGGCGAAAAACTGTTTTTT.

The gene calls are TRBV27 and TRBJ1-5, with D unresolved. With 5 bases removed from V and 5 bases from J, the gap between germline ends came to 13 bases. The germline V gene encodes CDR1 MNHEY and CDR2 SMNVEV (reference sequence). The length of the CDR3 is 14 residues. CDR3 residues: CASSIAGFDQPQHF. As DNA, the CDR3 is TGTGCCAGCAGTATCGCCGGGTTCGATCAGCCCCAGCATTTT.

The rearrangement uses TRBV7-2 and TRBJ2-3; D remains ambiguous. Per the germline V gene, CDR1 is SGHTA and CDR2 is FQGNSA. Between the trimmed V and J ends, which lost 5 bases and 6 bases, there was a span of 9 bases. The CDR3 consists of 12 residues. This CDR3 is CASSAYWDTQYF. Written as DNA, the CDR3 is TGTGCCAGCAGCGCCTACTGGGATACGCAGTATTTT.

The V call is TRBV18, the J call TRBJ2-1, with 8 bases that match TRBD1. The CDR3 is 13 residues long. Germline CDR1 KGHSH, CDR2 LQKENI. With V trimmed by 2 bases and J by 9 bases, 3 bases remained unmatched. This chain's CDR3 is CASSPETGVEQFF. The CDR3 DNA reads TGTGCCAGCTCACCAGAGACAGGGGTTGAGCAGTTCTTC.

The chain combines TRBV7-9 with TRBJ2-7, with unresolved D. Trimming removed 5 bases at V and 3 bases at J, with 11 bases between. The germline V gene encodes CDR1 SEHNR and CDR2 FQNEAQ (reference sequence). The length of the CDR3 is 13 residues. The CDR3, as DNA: TGTGCCAGCAGCCTATCGGGTCTCTACGAGCAGTACTTC. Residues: CASSLSGLYEQYF. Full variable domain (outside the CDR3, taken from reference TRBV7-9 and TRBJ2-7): DTGVSQNPRHKITKRGQNVTFRCDPISEHNRLYWYRQTLGQGPEFLTYFQNEAQLEKSRLLSDRFSAERPKGSFSTLEIQRTEQGDSAMYLCASSLSGLYEQYFGPGTRLTVT.

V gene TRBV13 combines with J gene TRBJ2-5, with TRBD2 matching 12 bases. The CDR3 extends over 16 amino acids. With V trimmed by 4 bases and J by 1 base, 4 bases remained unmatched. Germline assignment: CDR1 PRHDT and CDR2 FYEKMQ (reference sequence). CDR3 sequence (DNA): TGTGCCAGCAGCTCCCGACTAGCGGGGGCCCAAGAGACCCAGTACTTC. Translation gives CASSSRLAGAQETQYF.